The 16 T cell receptor beta chains below all came from one sample that was sequenced in a study of technical replicates of blood from several donors. The protocol was immunoSEQ multiplex PCR, while the TCRdb copy is restricted to in-frame clones and leaves out a portion. Of tens of thousands of clones in the sample, about 95% were seen once. Source material: T cells isolated from PBMCs. Every receptor here comes from a human donor in good health.

This rearrangement joins TRBV2 to TRBJ2-5, with D perhaps TRBD2 (6 bases). The CDR3 contains 13 residues. The germline V gene encodes CDR1 SNHLY and CDR2 FYNNEI. V lost 7 bases and J lost 2, with 11 bases in between. CDR3 coding DNA: TGTGCCAGCAACCGGGAGAAACAAGAGACCCAGTACTTC. As protein: CASNREKQETQYF.

The chain uses TRBV9 and TRBJ1-4; 10 positions agree with TRBD1. Trimming removed 3 bases from V and 8 bases from J; junction bases left unmatched: 16. The CDR3 runs to 18 residues. Germline V gene lookup returns CDR1 SGDLS and CDR2 YYNGEE. This CDR3 is CASSAGRDRGAWWEKLFF. CDR3 DNA sequence: TGTGCCAGCAGCGCAGGAAGGGACAGGGGAGCTTGGTGGGAAAAACTGTTTTTT.

The CDR3 nucleotides are TGTGCCAGCAGTTACCTGGACAGGAACACTGAAGCTTTCTTT. Translated, it gives CASSYLDRNTEAFF. V is TRBV6-5 and J is TRBJ1-1; TRBD1 might be the D (6 bases). Germline V lookup: CDR1 MNHEY, CDR2 SVGAGI. The ends were cut back, 2 bases at V and 1 base at J, with 8 bases in the middle. The CDR3 runs to 14 residues.

The genes are TRBV5-1 and TRBJ2-5, with D perhaps TRBD1 (6 bases). The V gene lost 0 bases and the J gene lost 0 bases, with 9 bases spanning the gap. The CDR3 is 15 amino acids. Germline lookup yields CDR1 SGHRS and CDR2 YFSETQ. In DNA, the CDR3 is TGCGCCAGCAGCTTGGACAGGGCCTACCAAGAGACCCAGTACTTC. Its translation: CASSLDRAYQETQYF. The variable domain in full, completed from reference TRBV5-1 and TRBJ2-5, reads KAGVTQTPRYLIKTRGQQVTLSCSPISGHRSVSWYQQTPGQGLQFLFEYFSETQRNKGNFPGRFSGRQFSNSRSEMNVSTLELGDSALYLCASSLDRAYQETQYFGPGTRLLVL.

CDR3 nucleotide sequence: TGTGCCAGCAGCTTCGGGACTACGCTGGCCGGGGAGCTGTTTTTT. Protein: CASSFGTTLAGELFF. This chain links TRBV5-6 with TRBJ2-2; 7 bases match TRBD2. Germline-derived CDR1 and CDR2 are SGHDT and YYEEEE. CDR3 length: 15 residues. The junction had 7 bases not matched to a gene; V was cut back by 2 bases and J by 6 bases.

V gene TRBV7-8 combines with J gene TRBJ1-1; D is possibly TRBD1 (6 bases). This CDR3 is 12 amino acids long. The germline V and J ends were trimmed by 2 bases and 8 bases, with 9 bases remaining between them. Germline CDR1 is SGHVS and CDR2 is FQNEAQ. CDR3 coding DNA: TGTGCCAGCAGCTTAAAGGGGACAGAAGCTTTCTTT. Translating it yields CASSLKGTEAFF.

The chain is built from TRBV6-5 and TRBJ2-1; TRBD1 matches at 7 bases. This CDR3 is 15 amino acids long. Germline CDR1 is MNHEY and CDR2 is SVGAGI. J was trimmed by 4 bases and V by 4 bases; bases with no gene match: 7. The CDR3 loop reads CASSFLDRQYNEQFF. The CDR3 DNA reads as TGTGCCAGCAGTTTTCTGGACAGGCAATACAATGAGCAGTTCTTC.

This chain links TRBV13 with TRBJ1-1; TRBD1 matches at 7 bases. Germline values: CDR1 PRHDT, CDR2 FYEKMQ (reference sequence). V shed 6 bases and J 6 bases; nucleotides not matched to a gene: 10. The CDR3 extends over 14 amino acids. CDR3 DNA sequence: TGTGCCAGCAGACGATTATACGGACAGGCTGAAGCTTTCTTT. Translated: CASRRLYGQAEAFF.

The chain has TRBV27 and TRBJ2-3; no reliable D call. Trimming removed 3 bases at V and 2 bases at J, with 6 bases between. The CDR3 spans 13 residues. Per germline, CDR1 MNHEY and CDR2 SMNVEV (reference sequence). CDR3 DNA sequence: TGTGCCAGCAGTTTTACTAACACAGATACGCAGTATTTT. Its translation is CASSFTNTDTQYF.

The rearrangement joins TRBV6-5 to TRBJ1-1, with D tentatively TRBD1 (6 bases). Germline CDR1 reads MNHEY; CDR2 reads SVGAGI. Trimming pared 6 bases from V and 1 base from J, leaving 15 bases between. CDR3 length: 15 residues. DNA for the CDR3: TGTGCCAGCAGAGACTTTCAGGGGAGGAACACTGAAGCTTTCTTT. Protein product: CASRDFQGRNTEAFF.

J is TRBJ1-3 and V is TRBV19, with 10 bases matching TRBD1. The V gene end was trimmed by 6 bases and the J gene end by 4 bases; junction bases not matched to a gene: 6. This CDR3 has 15 residues. Germline V gives CDR1 LNHDA, CDR2 SQIVND (reference sequence). In DNA, the CDR3 is TGTGCCAGTAGCCCGGGGACAGGGGCAGGAAACACCATATATTTT. Its translation: CASSPGTGAGNTIYF.

The chain joins TRBV7-9 to TRBJ1-5; possible D gene TRBD1, 6 bases. Germline CDR1 and CDR2: SEHNR and FQNEAQ (reference sequence). The length of the CDR3 is 17 residues. V dropped 1 base and J dropped 6 bases, with 19 bases sitting between them. The CDR3 nucleotides read TGTGCCAGCAGCTTAGTTTTCGGTCAGGGGTCGGGTCAGCCCCAGCATTTT. Amino acid sequence: CASSLVFGQGSGQPQHF.

The chain carries TRBV7-9 and TRBJ2-1; 9 bases agree with TRBD1. Germline V gene lookup returns CDR1 SEHNR and CDR2 FQNEAQ (reference sequence). The CDR3 length is 14 residues. Losses at the gene ends were 4 bases for V and 6 bases for J; bases not matched to a gene: 4. DNA for the CDR3: TGTGCCAGCAGCTATGACAGGGGGGTCAATGAGCAGTTCTTC. It encodes CASSYDRGVNEQFF.

V is TRBV19 and J is TRBJ1-1, with D tentatively TRBD1 (6 bases). CDR1 LNHDA and CDR2 SQIVND come from the germline V gene (reference sequence). The V and J ends lost 6 bases and 4 bases respectively, with 12 bases between them. This CDR3 contains 13 residues. CDR3 coding DNA: TGTGCCAGTAGAAAGGCGGGGGCCACTGAAGCTTTCTTT. It yields the protein CASRKAGATEAFF.

V usage is TRBV7-8 and J usage is TRBJ2-2; no clear D. CDR3 length equals 12 residues. Germline-derived CDR1 and CDR2 are SGHVS and FQNEAQ. Trimming removed 5 bases from V and 7 bases from J, with 8 bases in between. The CDR3 loop reads CASSPHSGELFF. CDR3 bases: TGTGCCAGCAGCCCACACAGCGGGGAGCTGTTTTTT.

The genes are TRBV28 and TRBJ1-1, with 10 bases identical to TRBD1. Trimming removed 7 bases from V and 7 bases from J; junction bases left unmatched: 15. The germline V gene has CDR1 MDHEN and CDR2 SYDVKM. This CDR3 is built from 16 residues. The CDR3 loop is CASIGTLGTGVVEAFF. In DNA form, the CDR3 reads TGTGCCAGCATCGGGACCCTCGGGACAGGGGTGGTTGAAGCTTTCTTT.